This TCR beta chain was sequenced for a study of response to subunit inactivated influenza vaccine. MiXCR, run by TCRdb on the RT-PCR reads, gives a single entry per CDR3 protein. Of over 400,000 distinct CDR3 sequences listed, around 13% are singletons. This clonotype was seen a handful of times. The CDR3 runs 12 residues. V was clipped by 6 bases and J by 5 bases, with 10 bases between them. This sample comprised PBMCs from blood, obtained roughly 47 days after vaccination. V is TRBV12-3 or TRBV12-4 and J is TRBJ1-2; the D gene is possibly TRBD1 (5 bases). The clonotype comes from a man between 45 and 60 years old who received an inactivated influenza vaccine. The CDR3 is CASSETVYGYTF. The CDR3 coding sequence is TGTGCCAGCAGCGAGACAGTTTATGGCTACACCTTC.